A selection of T cell receptor beta chains follows, all from one sample in a study of blood T cell repertoires in COVID-19. This table comes from immunoSEQ multiplex PCR, and its TCRdb copy is limited to in-frame clones, with some not included. The sample holds about 190,000 clones, around 83% seen once. Sequenced: peripheral blood. The receptors originated from a woman of 80 years or more with acute or convalescent COVID-19. Both conserved end residues are part of each CDR3.

V gene,J gene,CDR3 protein
TRBV3-1/TRBV3-2,TRBJ2-6,CASSQSGGANVLTF
TRBV9,TRBJ2-1,CASSFERGTRPYNEQFF
TRBV7-2,TRBJ2-7,CASSFTGPYSYEQYF
TRBV29-1,TRBJ2-7,CSVHPGGREQYF
TRBV28,TRBJ2-7,CAGPGTGVREQYF
TRBV4-1,TRBJ1-6,CASSQDLLGDRVHF
TRBV7-2,TRBJ1-1,CASSLGGLVAFF
TRBV9,TRBJ2-7,CASSVGGRLSYEQYF
TRBV5-1,TRBJ2-2,CASSLAAGVSPGELFF
TRBV4-1,TRBJ1-3,CASSVSGANSGNTIYF
TRBV6-5,TRBJ1-5,CASSPTMDQPQHF
TRBV6-5,TRBJ1-6,CASRGTGGYNSPLHF
TRBV18,TRBJ1-6,CASSSQGGDSPLHF
TRBV6-2/TRBV6-3,TRBJ1-2,CASSWRIGPGYTF
TRBV6-5,TRBJ1-2,CASSHGLGQGYGYTF
TRBV5-1,TRBJ1-1,CASSLALSEMNTEAFF
TRBV4-3,TRBJ1-2,CASSQDKGSYGYTF
TRBV9,TRBJ2-7,CASSGRTSGAYEQYF
TRBV28,TRBJ1-2,CASSPSTMLQGDYGYTF
TRBV20-1,TRBJ1-2,CSVGTGEGYTF
TRBV7-2,TRBJ2-3,CASSFYGLTDTQYF
TRBV5-1,TRBJ1-2,CASSLQGTVAGYTF
TRBV12-5,TRBJ2-2,CASGLVLGERGELFF
TRBV5-1,TRBJ1-6,CASGLDRVGNSPLHF
TRBV7-2,TRBJ2-7,CASSKRLAELPYEQYF
TRBV4-2,TRBJ2-2,CASSRDRGTGELFF
TRBV2,TRBJ1-4,CASSEVNRAEKLFF
TRBV5-6,TRBJ1-1,CASSLNALAVEAFF
TRBV6-6,TRBJ1-5,CASRDRGSNQPQHF
TRBV11-2,TRBJ2-7,CASKGAYEQYF
TRBV7-8,TRBJ1-1,CASSPYTEAFF
TRBV5-1,TRBJ2-1,CASSATGTTRNEQFF
TRBV9,TRBJ2-7,CASSRGLADYEQYF